The clone carrying this T cell receptor (beta chain) was counted at least ten times. The antigen is unknown. The record originates from a study of molecular identifiers for immune sequencing clone quantification. Study as a whole: Replicate RNA came from roughly 18,000 or 92,000 naive CD8 cells and was split five ways, and four parts were sequenced.

TCRdb recomputed calls from the PCR reads with MiXCR, one row per CDR3 protein. There are about 640,000 distinct CDR3 sequences in the sample; just under 20% occur only once, and 0.85% lies in the top ten. The CDR3 sequence is 14 residues long. The V gene's germline CDR1 is SGHKS and CDR2 YYEKEE (reference sequence). Trimming pared 6 bases from V and 2 bases from J, leaving 9 bases between. General study results and limits: Whereas naive cells kept under 1% of molecules in clones above 20 RNA copies, such clones held over 97% in effectors. Spiked Jurkat TCR RNA equivalent to one cell reportedly surfaced among some 990,000 naive cells.

Using a CD8+CD4-CCR7+CD45RA+ phenotype, naive CD8 T cells were sorted. Sample: naive CD8+ T cells from blood, with Jurkat cell RNA spiked in. Subset described: FACS-sorted CD8+CD4-CCR7+CD45RA+ naive T cells. The origin of this receptor is a human donor in good health. Some libraries in this study had Jurkat cell RNA spiked in. V is TRBV5-5 and J is TRBJ2-6; D gene ambiguous. For the CDR3, the DNA is TGTGCCAGCACCTGGGGTCCTGGGGCCAACGTCCTGACTTTC. Its protein product is CASTWGPGANVLTF. Together with reference TRBV5-5 and TRBJ2-6, the CDR3 gives the full variable domain: DAGVTQSPTHLIKTRGQQVTLRCSPISGHKSVSWYQQVLGQGPQFIFQYYEKEERGRGNFPDRFSARQFPNYSSELNVNALLLGDSALYLCASTWGPGANVLTFGAGSRLTVL.